The text below deals with one T cell receptor (beta chain). The data belong to a study of blood T cell repertoires in COVID-19. The germline CDR1 and CDR2 sequences are SGHAT and FQNNGV. The V end lost 1 base, the J end lost 6 bases, and 10 bases lay between the germline ends. The CDR3 has 15 amino acids. Here immunoSEQ multiplex PCR was the method, and the copy in TCRdb shows in-frame clones only, minus some. The profile shows roughly 140,000 clones, 84% of them singletons. The sample consisted of peripheral blood. The sequence derives from a woman aged 50 to 65 with acute or convalescent COVID-19. The V call is TRBV11-2, the J call TRBJ1-6; D is possibly TRBD1 (5 bases). The CDR3, as DNA: TGTGCCAGCAGCTTAGGCGCAGGGATTAATTCACCCCTCCACTTT. Protein product: CASSLGAGINSPLHF.